Below are 9 T cell receptor beta chains sequenced from a single sample in a study of human T cells and chemical hapten exposure. One entry per CDR3 protein results from TCRdb running MiXCR on the RACE reads. The sample holds around 350,000 distinct CDR3 sequences, 5.5% seen once. The time point: pre-sensitization, week 0. Regarding treatment: therapeutic diphenylcyclopropenone sensitization with weekly scalp DPC. The specimen was whole blood, collected in connection with sensitization to the hapten diphenylcyclopropenone (DPC). The receptors were gathered from a woman aged 18-29 years with alopecia areata. Some clones in this sample may be carry-over from other donors' samples.

This clonotype was picked up a small number of times. This sequence joins TRBV5-1 and TRBJ2-5; D perhaps matches TRBD2 (5 bases). Trimming took 0 bases from V and 5 from J, leaving 17 bases between them. From germline, CDR1 is SGHRS and CDR2 YFSETQ. The CDR3 contains 16 residues. For the CDR3, the DNA is TGCGCCAGCAGCTTGGATGGTTCGGGGAGAGAGGAGACCCAGTACTTC. The encoded protein is CASSLDGSGREETQYF.

The table lists this clonotype with many counts. The chain links TRBV4-1 to TRBJ1-4, with a weak D call TRBD1 (5 bases). Germline CDR1 MGHRA, CDR2 YSYEKL. This CDR3 has 14 residues. The V end was cut by 2 bases, the J end by 7 bases, with 11 bases between. In DNA form, the CDR3 reads TGCGCCAGCAGCCAACAGGGCGCATCTGAAAAACTGTTTTTT. Translation: CASSQQGASEKLFF.

This clonotype appeared a few times. The chain is built from TRBV12-3 or TRBV12-4 and TRBJ1-1; D is uncertain. The V gene lost 2 bases and the J gene lost 5 bases, with 21 bases spanning the gap. The CDR3 totals 17 residues. The CDR3 sequence is CASSLRFLERARTEAFF. The CDR3 DNA reads as TGTGCCAGCAGTTTAAGGTTTCTGGAGAGGGCTAGGACTGAAGCTTTCTTT.

In its sample, this clonotype was seen many times. The V gene is TRBV9, the J gene TRBJ2-3; D is uncertain. Looked up from germline, CDR1 is SGDLS and CDR2 is YYNGEE. The CDR3 runs to 13 residues. V lost 3 bases and J lost 6, with 11 bases in between. The CDR3 loop reads CASSAQSDDTQYF. The CDR3 DNA reads TGTGCCAGCAGCGCCCAGAGCGATGATACGCAGTATTTT. Full variable domain (outside the CDR3, taken from reference TRBV9 and TRBJ2-3): DSGVTQTPKHLITATGQRVTLRCSPRSGDLSVYWYQQSLDQGLQFLIQYYNGEERAKGNILERFSAQQFPDLHSELNLSSLELGDSALYFCASSAQSDDTQYFGPGTRLTVL.

This chain connects TRBV5-5 to TRBJ1-6, with a possible D match to TRBD1 (5 bases). V was trimmed by 0 bases and J by 9 bases, leaving 10 bases between them. The CDR3 is 14 amino acids. Looked up from germline, CDR1 is SGHKS and CDR2 is YYEKEE (reference sequence). The CDR3 DNA reads as TGTGCCAGCAGCTTGGAGGTGAGGGGTTCACCCCTCCACTTT. It yields the protein CASSLEVRGSPLHF.

V and J are TRBV20-1 and TRBJ1-1; D not resolved. The V end was cut by 1 base, the J end by 6 bases, with 15 bases between. The germline gives CDR1 DFQATT, CDR2 SNEGSKA (reference sequence). The CDR3 sequence is 14 residues long. CDR3 sequence: CSARGELGFSEAFF. CDR3 in DNA: TGCAGTGCTAGAGGCGAGCTAGGATTCTCTGAAGCTTTCTTT.

Only a few counts were recorded for this clonotype. The chain recombines TRBV27 with TRBJ2-5; TRBD2 aligns across 8 bases. Germline trimming cut 3 bases from V and 4 bases from J; bases unmatched to any gene: 7. This CDR3 comprises 15 residues. Germline V gene sequence: CDR1 MNHEY, CDR2 SMNVEV (reference sequence). Here the CDR3 reads CASSFEVAGRETQYF. The CDR3 DNA is TGTGCCAGCAGTTTCGAGGTAGCGGGGCGAGAGACCCAGTACTTC.

This chain connects TRBV20-1 to TRBJ2-3; weak D call: TRBD1 (6 bases). The V gene lost 5 bases and the J gene lost 0 bases, with 15 bases spanning the gap. Germline V gene lookup returns CDR1 DFQATT and CDR2 SNEGSKA (reference sequence). The CDR3 loop spans 15 amino acids. The CDR3 nucleotides read TGCAGTGCTCCTGACAGGTCCTCTAGCACAGATACGCAGTATTTT. This encodes CSAPDRSSSTDTQYF.

This clonotype was picked up a small number of times. In DNA form, the CDR3 reads TGTGCCAGCTCACCACGCTCTGGCGCCGCCACCACAGATACGCAGTATTTT. Amino acids: CASSPRSGAATTDTQYF. J is TRBJ2-3 and V is TRBV18, with no clear D. Germline V gene lookup returns CDR1 KGHSH and CDR2 LQKENI. This CDR3 contains 17 residues. Between the trimmed V and J ends, which lost 1 base and 2 bases, there was a span of 16 bases.